Shown below are 2 T cell receptor beta chains from a single sample sequenced in a study of spatial heterogeneity in lung cancer (dated by TCRdb to about 2019). Library creation used 5' RACE. Sequencing took place on a NextSeq 500. TCRdb took the public reads, trimmed them with fastp at Q25, ran MiXCR for clone calling and kept in-frame beta chains. Rows are unified per CDR3 protein, each entry keeping the most common DNA and genes. Counted in this sample were fewer than 50,000 distinct CDR3 sequences; roughly a tenth of them appeared once. The biggest ten clones account for 15% to 20% of the sample. Per the publication, the time point label means: blood at routine non-recurrence follow-up after resection. The sequences come from PBMCs, collected at follow-up. The receptor set was obtained from a female donor with early-stage non-small cell lung cancer.

The rearrangement links TRBV4-3 to TRBJ1-4; possibly TRBD1 for D (6 bases). CDR3 length: 13 amino acids. Germline loops: CDR1 LGHNA, CDR2 YSLEER. V dropped 2 bases and J dropped 7 bases, with 8 bases sitting between them. CDR3: CASSQRGAEKLFF. CDR3 DNA sequence: TGCGCCAGCAGCCAACGGGGGGCTGAAAAACTGTTTTTT.

This chain's CDR3 is CASSRDRSGANVLTF. The CDR3 DNA is TGTGCCAGTAGCCGGGACAGATCTGGGGCCAACGTCCTGACTTTC. The V call is TRBV19, the J call TRBJ2-6, with TRBD1 identical over 7 bases. The CDR3 spans 15 residues. The V segment lost 6 bases and the J segment 1 base; nucleotides outside the gene matches: 3. CDR1 and CDR2 from the germline V gene are LNHDA and SQIVND (reference sequence).